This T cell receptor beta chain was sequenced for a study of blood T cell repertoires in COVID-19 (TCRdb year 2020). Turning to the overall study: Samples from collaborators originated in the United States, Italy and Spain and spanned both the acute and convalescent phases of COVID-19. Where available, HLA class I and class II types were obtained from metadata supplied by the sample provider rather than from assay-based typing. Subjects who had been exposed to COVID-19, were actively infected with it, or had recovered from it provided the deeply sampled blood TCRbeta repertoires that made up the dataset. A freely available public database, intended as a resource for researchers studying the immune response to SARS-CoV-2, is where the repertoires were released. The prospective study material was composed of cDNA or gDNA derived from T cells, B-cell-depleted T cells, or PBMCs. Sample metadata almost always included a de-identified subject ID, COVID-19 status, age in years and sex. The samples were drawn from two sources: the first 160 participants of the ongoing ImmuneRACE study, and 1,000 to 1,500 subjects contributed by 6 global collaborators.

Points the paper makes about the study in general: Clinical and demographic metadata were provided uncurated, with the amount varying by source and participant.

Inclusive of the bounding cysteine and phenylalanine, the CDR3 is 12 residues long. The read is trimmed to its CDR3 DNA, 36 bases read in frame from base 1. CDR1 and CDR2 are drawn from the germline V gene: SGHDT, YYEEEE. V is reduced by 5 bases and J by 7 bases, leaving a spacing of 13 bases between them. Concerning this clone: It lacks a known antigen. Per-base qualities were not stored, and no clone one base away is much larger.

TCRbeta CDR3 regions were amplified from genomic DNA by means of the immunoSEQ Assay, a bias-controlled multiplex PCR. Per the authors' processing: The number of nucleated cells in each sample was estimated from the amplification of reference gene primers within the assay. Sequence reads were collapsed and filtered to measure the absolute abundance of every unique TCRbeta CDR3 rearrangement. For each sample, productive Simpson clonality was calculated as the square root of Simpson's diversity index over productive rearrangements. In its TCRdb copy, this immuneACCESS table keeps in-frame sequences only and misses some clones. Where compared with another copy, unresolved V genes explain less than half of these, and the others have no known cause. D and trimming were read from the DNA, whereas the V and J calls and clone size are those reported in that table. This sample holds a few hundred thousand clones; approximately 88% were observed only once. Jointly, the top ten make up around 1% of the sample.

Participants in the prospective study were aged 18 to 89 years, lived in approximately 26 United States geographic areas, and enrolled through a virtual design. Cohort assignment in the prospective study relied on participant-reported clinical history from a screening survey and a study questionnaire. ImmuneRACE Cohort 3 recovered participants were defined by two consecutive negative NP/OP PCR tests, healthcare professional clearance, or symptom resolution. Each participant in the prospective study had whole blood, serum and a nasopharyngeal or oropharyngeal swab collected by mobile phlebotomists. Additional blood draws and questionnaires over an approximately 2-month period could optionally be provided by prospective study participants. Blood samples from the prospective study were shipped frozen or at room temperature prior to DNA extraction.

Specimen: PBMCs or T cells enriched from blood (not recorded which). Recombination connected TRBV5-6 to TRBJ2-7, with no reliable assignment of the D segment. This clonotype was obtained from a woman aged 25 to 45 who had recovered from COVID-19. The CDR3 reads CASSHTGREQYF. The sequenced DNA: TGTGCCAGCAGTCACACTGGCAGGGAGCAGTACTTC.